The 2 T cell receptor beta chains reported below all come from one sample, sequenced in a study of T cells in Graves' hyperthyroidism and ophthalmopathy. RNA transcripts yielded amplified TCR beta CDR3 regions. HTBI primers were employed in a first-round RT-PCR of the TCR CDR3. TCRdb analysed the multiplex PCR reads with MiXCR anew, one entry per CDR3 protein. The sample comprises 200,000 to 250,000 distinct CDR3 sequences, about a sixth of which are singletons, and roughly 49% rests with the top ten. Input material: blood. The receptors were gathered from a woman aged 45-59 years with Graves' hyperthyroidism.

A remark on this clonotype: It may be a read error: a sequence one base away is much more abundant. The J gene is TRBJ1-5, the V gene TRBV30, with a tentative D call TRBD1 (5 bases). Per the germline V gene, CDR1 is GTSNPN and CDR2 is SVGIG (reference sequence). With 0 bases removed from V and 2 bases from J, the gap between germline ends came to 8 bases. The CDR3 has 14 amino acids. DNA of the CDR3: TGTGCCTGGAGTGTCGGGGGAGGCAATCAGCCCCAGCATTTT. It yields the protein CAWSVGGGNQPQHF.

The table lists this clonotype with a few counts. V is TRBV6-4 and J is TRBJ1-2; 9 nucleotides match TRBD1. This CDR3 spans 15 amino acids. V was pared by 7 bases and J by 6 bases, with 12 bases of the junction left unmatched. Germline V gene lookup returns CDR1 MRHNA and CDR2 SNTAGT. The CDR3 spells CASTRARDRDDGYTF. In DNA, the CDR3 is TGTGCCAGCACCAGAGCACGGGACAGGGATGATGGCTACACCTTC.